The 26 T cell receptor beta chains in this list originate from one sample, sequenced in a study of cytomegalovirus exposure and HLA in healthy donors. The primer mix had 60 Vbeta and 13 Jbeta primers. The method was immunoSEQ multiplex PCR; TCRdb's version includes in-frame clones alone and lacks a portion of them. The data contain some 120,000 clones, less than 80% of them singletons. The specimen sequenced was PBMCs. Receptors were obtained from a man aged 35-49 years in good health and CMV-seropositive.

The chain combines TRBV6-5 with TRBJ1-2, with D unresolved. The CDR3 is 12 residues long. The V and J ends lost 2 bases and 4 bases respectively, with 5 bases between them. Germline assignment: CDR1 MNHEY and CDR2 SVGAGI. CDR3 DNA sequence: TGTGCCAGCAGTTACGGAGGCTATGGCTACACCTTC. This codes for CASSYGGYGYTF.

This clone was counted only a few times. This chain connects TRBV15 to TRBJ2-2; D is uncertain. The V end was cut by 5 bases, the J end by 1 base, with 14 bases between. This CDR3 region has 16 residues. The germline V gene has CDR1 LNHNV and CDR2 YYDKDF (reference sequence). CDR3 nucleotides: TGTGCCACCAGCGACCGACTTATACAGAACACCGGGGAGCTGTTTTTT. The encoded protein is CATSDRLIQNTGELFF. The full variable domain, its missing parts supplied by reference TRBV15 and TRBJ2-2, is DAMVIQNPRYQVTQFGKPVTLSCSQTLNHNVMYWYQQKSSQAPKLLFHYYDKDFNNEADTPDNFQSRRPNTSFCFLDIRSPGLGDTAMYLCATSDRLIQNTGELFFGEGSRLTVL.

The chain joins TRBV5-6 to TRBJ1-5; the D is unclear. The CDR3 totals 13 residues. CDR1 is SGHDT and CDR2 is YYEEEE in the germline V gene. V was cut by 4 bases and J by 7 bases, with 12 bases left in between. CDR3 sequence reads: CASSPTPRQPQHF. The CDR3 DNA follows: TGTGCCAGCAGCCCAACTCCTAGGCAGCCCCAGCATTTT.

This clone was seen just once. Here the CDR3 reads CASSLRETSTDTQYF. The CDR3 nucleotides read TGTGCCAGCAGCTTACGGGAAACTAGCACAGATACGCAGTATTTT. This chain links TRBV11-3 with TRBJ2-3; perhaps TRBD2 as D (5 bases). Germline-derived CDR1 and CDR2 are SGHNT and YENEEA. V lost 2 bases and J 0 bases, leaving 9 bases between the germline ends. This CDR3 has 15 residues. Filled out from reference TRBV11-3 and TRBJ2-3, the complete variable domain reads EAGVVQSPRYKIIEKKQPVAFWCNPISGHNTLYWYLQNLGQGPELLIRYENEEAVDDSQLPKDRFSAERLKGVDSTLKIQPAELGDSAVYLCASSLRETSTDTQYFGPGTRLTVL.

This rearrangement joins TRBV5-1 to TRBJ2-5; 7 bases line up with TRBD1. The CDR3 is made up of 14 amino acids. The trim removed 3 bases at V and 1 base at J, leaving 3 bases unmatched. Germline V CDR1 and CDR2: SGHRS, YFSETQ. The CDR3: CASSSQGSQETQYF. CDR3 nucleotide sequence: TGCGCCAGCAGCTCACAGGGGTCCCAAGAGACCCAGTACTTC.

This chain links TRBV4-1 with TRBJ2-7; TRBD1 is a possible D gene (6 bases). Trimming cost V 0 bases and J 6 bases, with 18 bases left between them. Germline V gene data show CDR1 as MGHRA and CDR2 as YSYEKL. The CDR3 extends over 16 amino acids. The CDR3 spells CASSQDSGTSSLEQYF. The CDR3 DNA is TGCGCCAGCAGCCAAGATTCCGGGACAAGCTCTCTCGAGCAGTACTTC.

The chain is built from TRBV7-3 and TRBJ2-5; D perhaps matches TRBD1 (6 bases). Trimming pared 5 bases from V and 5 bases from J, leaving 18 bases between. The CDR3 loop spans 15 amino acids. Looked up from germline, CDR1 is SGHTA and CDR2 is FQGTGA. The CDR3 spells CASSAVQGVGETQYF. CDR3 nucleotide sequence: TGTGCCAGCAGCGCCGTACAGGGCGTTGGGGAGACCCAGTACTTC.

This clone was counted a few times. The chain is built from TRBV14 and TRBJ1-2, with 12 bases aligning to TRBD1. CDR1 and CDR2 from the germline V gene are SGHDN and FVKESK. Germline trimming cut 4 bases from V and 4 bases from J; bases unmatched to any gene: 7. CDR3 length: 16 residues. The CDR3 reads CASSRQGTGGTYGYTF. The CDR3, as DNA: TGTGCCAGCAGCCGCCAAGGGACAGGGGGCACCTATGGCTACACCTTC.

The J gene is TRBJ1-1, the V gene TRBV27; tentatively, D is TRBD1 (5 bases). V lost 0 bases, J lost 5 bases, and 10 bases lay in between. The CDR3 extends over 14 amino acids. Germline lookup yields CDR1 MNHEY and CDR2 SMNVEV (reference sequence). The CDR3 spells CASSLSSGSTEAFF. The CDR3 DNA reads TGTGCCAGCAGTTTATCATCAGGGTCGACTGAAGCTTTCTTT.

The chain links TRBV4-2 to TRBJ2-7; maybe TRBD2 (6 bases). This CDR3 contains 14 residues. CDR1 and CDR2 (germline): LGHNA, YNFKEQ. The V gene lost 3 bases and the J gene lost 0 bases, with 9 bases spanning the gap. The CDR3 sequence is CASSHGGSSYEQYF. The CDR3 nucleotides read TGTGCCAGCAGCCATGGGGGGAGCTCCTACGAGCAGTACTTC.

The rearrangement links TRBV25-1 to TRBJ2-1, with a weak D call TRBD1 (6 bases). The CDR3 runs 14 residues. Germline lookup yields CDR1 MGHDK and CDR2 SYGVNS. V was clipped by 3 bases and J by 6 bases, with 12 bases between them. The CDR3 DNA is TGTGCCAGCAGTGACGCCGGACAGCTCAATGAGCAGTTCTTC. It specifies CASSDAGQLNEQFF.

This sequence joins TRBV4-1 and TRBJ2-5; D is uncertain. The V end lost 1 base, the J end lost 5 bases, and 8 bases lay between the germline ends. CDR1 is MGHRA, CDR2 YSYEKL, per germline. The CDR3 is 13 amino acids. CDR3 nucleotide sequence: TGCGCCAGCAGCCAAGCCAGCGAGGAGACCCAGTACTTC. This translates into CASSQASEETQYF.

The chain joins TRBV14 to TRBJ2-2; D gene unclear. V shed 0 bases and J shed 0 bases, with 5 bases lying between them. There are 15 residues in the CDR3. Germline V gives CDR1 SGHDN, CDR2 FVKESK. Written as DNA, the CDR3 is TGTGCCAGCAGCCAAGATCGGGCGAACACCGGGGAGCTGTTTTTT. This codes for CASSQDRANTGELFF.

The gene calls are TRBV7-9 and TRBJ1-6, with D maybe TRBD1 (5 bases). The CDR3 has 14 amino acids. Trimming left V 5 bases short and J 11 bases short, with 16 bases between. Germline CDR1 SEHNR, CDR2 FQNEAQ (reference sequence). Written as DNA, the CDR3 is TGTGCCAGCAGCCAACAACAAGGGGTAGCACCCCTCCACTTT. It is translated as CASSQQQGVAPLHF.

The rearrangement uses TRBV7-9 and TRBJ1-5; no definite D call. V lost 3 bases and J 7 bases, leaving 10 bases between the germline ends. CDR1 and CDR2 (germline): SEHNR, FQNEAQ (reference sequence). The CDR3 extends over 13 amino acids. CDR3 protein: CASSLIEYQPQHF. In nucleotides, the CDR3 is TGTGCCAGCAGCTTGATAGAGTACCAGCCCCAGCATTTT. The full variable domain, its missing parts supplied by reference TRBV7-9 and TRBJ1-5, is DTGVSQNPRHKITKRGQNVTFRCDPISEHNRLYWYRQTLGQGPEFLTYFQNEAQLEKSRLLSDRFSAERPKGSFSTLEIQRTEQGDSAMYLCASSLIEYQPQHFGDGTRLSIL.

V is TRBV6-1 and J is TRBJ2-1; 8 nucleotides agree with TRBD2. Germline values: CDR1 MNHNS, CDR2 SASEGT. J gave up 15 bases and V 1 base, and 8 bases lay outside the gene matches. This CDR3 comprises 13 residues. The CDR3 reads CASSEVTSDSRFF. In DNA, the CDR3 is TGTGCCAGCAGTGAAGTGACTAGCGATTCGAGGTTCTTC.

This clone has more than one count but fewer than ten. The rearrangement joins TRBV9 to TRBJ1-5, with D unclear. Germline V gene lookup returns CDR1 SGDLS and CDR2 YYNGEE. The CDR3 sequence is 15 residues long. The V end was cut by 3 bases, the J end by 0 bases, with 10 bases between. The CDR3 reads CASSAEVDSNQPQHF. CDR3 DNA sequence: TGTGCCAGCAGCGCCGAGGTTGATAGCAATCAGCCCCAGCATTTT. Supplemented by reference TRBV9 and TRBJ1-5, the full variable domain reads DSGVTQTPKHLITATGQRVTLRCSPRSGDLSVYWYQQSLDQGLQFLIQYYNGEERAKGNILERFSAQQFPDLHSELNLSSLELGDSALYFCASSAEVDSNQPQHFGDGTRLSIL.

The chain has TRBV7-2 and TRBJ2-2, with unresolved D. The germline CDR1 and CDR2 sequences are SGHTA and FQGNSA. V was cut by 1 base and J by 9 bases, with 12 bases left in between. CDR3 length: 14 amino acids. The CDR3 bases are TGTGCCAGCAGCTTAGACGTAGCTGCCTGGGAGCTGTTTTTT. Protein: CASSLDVAAWELFF.

The V call is TRBV7-2, the J call TRBJ2-7; 8 bases align to TRBD1. J was trimmed by 7 bases and V by 6 bases; bases with no gene match: 11. Germline V gene data show CDR1 as SGHTA and CDR2 as FQGNSA. This CDR3 region has 14 residues. CDR3 in amino acids: CASSQGDRPQEQYF. CDR3 coding DNA: TGTGCCAGCAGTCAAGGGGACAGGCCTCAAGAGCAGTACTTC.

The rearrangement joins TRBV18 to TRBJ1-2, with D tentatively TRBD1 (6 bases). V was clipped by 0 bases and J by 4 bases, with 15 bases between them. The length of the CDR3 is 16 residues. Per germline, CDR1 KGHSH and CDR2 LQKENI. The CDR3: CASSPPSGVLGYGYTF. The DNA for the CDR3 is TGTGCCAGCTCACCACCTTCAGGGGTGCTTGGCTATGGCTACACCTTC.

This chain joins TRBV4-3 and TRBJ2-2; D gene uncertain. This CDR3 contains 14 residues. V lost 4 bases to trimming and J lost 0 bases, with 6 bases between them. Germline CDR1 is LGHNA and CDR2 is YSLEER. CDR3 sequence: CASSPAPNTGELFF. CDR3 DNA: TGCGCCAGCAGCCCAGCGCCGAACACCGGGGAGCTGTTTTTT.

The rearrangement links TRBV5-6 to TRBJ2-2; 8 bases align to TRBD2. There are 17 residues in the CDR3. V dropped 0 bases and J dropped 0; count of bases not matched to a gene: 4. The germline CDR1 and CDR2 sequences are SGHDT and YYEEEE. The CDR3 DNA reads as TGTGCCAGCAGCTTGGCCCCCGGGGGGGCGAACACCGGGGAGCTGTTTTTT. Protein: CASSLAPGGANTGELFF.

V and J are TRBV5-1 and TRBJ2-1; 7 bases map to TRBD2. Looked up from germline, CDR1 is SGHRS and CDR2 is YFSETQ. Unmatched junction bases numbered 4, after V lost 1 base and J lost 0 bases. CDR3 length: 16 residues. Written as DNA, the CDR3 is TGCGCCAGCAGCTTGAGGCTAGCGGACTCCTACAATGAGCAGTTCTTC. Translating it yields CASSLRLADSYNEQFF.

In this sample, this clone turned up once. Different DNA sequences within this sample yield the same CDR3. The chain has TRBV5-1 and TRBJ1-1, with 7 bases aligning to TRBD1. The germline V gene has CDR1 SGHRS and CDR2 YFSETQ. The ends lost 0 bases at V and 4 bases at J; junction bases unmatched: 3. CDR3 length: 14 residues. CDR3 protein: CASSLDRGGTEAFF. In nucleotides, the CDR3 is TGCGCCAGCAGCTTGGACAGGGGAGGCACTGAAGCTTTCTTT.

V usage is TRBV5-5 and J usage is TRBJ2-3; 8 nucleotides line up with TRBD1. Germline loops: CDR1 SGHKS, CDR2 YYEKEE (reference sequence). Losses at the gene ends were 3 bases for V and 4 bases for J; bases not matched to a gene: 10. The CDR3 consists of 16 residues. The CDR3 region has the DNA TGTGCCAGCAGCTCCCCCACAGGGGGGCTTGCAGATACGCAGTATTTT. This codes for CASSSPTGGLADTQYF.

The CDR3: CASSLGRQSAGAGELFF. The CDR3 region has the DNA TGTGCCAGCAGCTTAGGCAGACAGTCGGCTGGCGCCGGGGAGCTGTTTTTT. This chain uses TRBV11-2 with TRBJ2-2, with D possibly being TRBD1 (5 bases). The CDR3 runs 17 residues. Germline loops: CDR1 SGHAT, CDR2 FQNNGV. V lost 1 base, J lost 6 bases, and 18 bases lay in between.